Shown below are 4 T cell receptor beta chains from a single sample sequenced in a study of cytomegalovirus exposure and HLA in healthy donors. PCR was performed using 60 Vbeta and 13 Jbeta primers. Sequencing used immunoSEQ multiplex PCR; TCRdb keeps in-frame clones, though not all of them. The sample has about 110,000 clones, approximately 79% seen once. The sequenced material came from PBMCs. Receptor source: a man younger than 30 in good health and CMV-seronegative.

The V and J genes are TRBV5-1 and TRBJ2-1, with 13 bases aligning to TRBD2. V gave up 4 bases and J gave up 9 bases; unmatched junction bases: 10. Germline-derived CDR1 and CDR2 are SGHRS and YFSETQ. The CDR3 loop spans 16 amino acids. The CDR3 region is CASSPGLAGPRGEQFF. CDR3 DNA: TGCGCCAGCAGCCCGGGACTAGCGGGGCCCCGGGGTGAGCAGTTCTTC. Filled out from reference TRBV5-1 and TRBJ2-1, the complete variable domain reads KAGVTQTPRYLIKTRGQQVTLSCSPISGHRSVSWYQQTPGQGLQFLFEYFSETQRNKGNFPGRFSGRQFSNSRSEMNVSTLELGDSALYLCASSPGLAGPRGEQFFGPGTRLTVL.

V gene TRBV7-3 combines with J gene TRBJ1-5; D is unresolved. CDR1 SGHTA and CDR2 FQGTGA come from the germline V gene. This CDR3 comprises 15 residues. V was shortened by 1 base and J by 3 bases, with 10 bases between the two germline ends. CDR3: CASSLSGGNNQPQHF. The DNA for the CDR3 is TGTGCCAGCAGCTTAAGTGGAGGGAACAATCAGCCCCAGCATTTT.

This chain joins TRBV6-5 and TRBJ1-2, with D perhaps matching TRBD1 (6 bases). Between the trimmed V and J ends, which lost 5 bases and 4 bases, there was a span of 17 bases. Germline values: CDR1 MNHEY, CDR2 SVGAGI. The CDR3 sequence is 15 residues long. CDR3: CASSLRDTWGYGYTF. The CDR3 DNA sequence: TGTGCCAGCAGTCTCCGGGACACCTGGGGCTATGGCTACACCTTC.

The V gene is TRBV19, the J gene TRBJ2-1; TRBD1 matches at 9 bases. V shed 3 bases and J 9 bases; nucleotides not matched to a gene: 6. The CDR3 is 14 amino acids. Germline V CDR1 and CDR2: LNHDA, SQIVND (reference sequence). This CDR3 reads CASSIRGQGGEQFF. The CDR3 DNA sequence: TGTGCCAGTAGTATCCGGGGACAGGGTGGTGAGCAGTTCTTC.